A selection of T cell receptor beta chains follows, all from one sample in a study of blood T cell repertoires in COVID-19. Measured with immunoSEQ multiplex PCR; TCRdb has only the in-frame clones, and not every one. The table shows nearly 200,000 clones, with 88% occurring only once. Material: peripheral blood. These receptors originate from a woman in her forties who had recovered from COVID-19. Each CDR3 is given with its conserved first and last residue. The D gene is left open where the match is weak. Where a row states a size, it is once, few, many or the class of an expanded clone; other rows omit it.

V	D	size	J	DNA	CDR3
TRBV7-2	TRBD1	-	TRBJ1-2	TGTGCCAGCAGCTTATCAAGCAGGGGGCGCAGCTATGGCTACACCTTC	CASSLSSRGRSYGYTF
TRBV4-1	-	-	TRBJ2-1	TGCGCCAGCAGCCCGGACACCTACAATGAGCAGTTCTTC	CASSPDTYNEQFF
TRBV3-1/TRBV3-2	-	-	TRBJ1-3	TGTGCCAGCAGCCACGCCCAGGGAAGCTCAGGAAACACCATATATTTT	CASSHAQGSSGNTIYF
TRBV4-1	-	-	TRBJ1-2	TGCGCCAGCAGCCAAGGTCCACCAGCTAACTATGGCTACACCTTC	CASSQGPPANYGYTF
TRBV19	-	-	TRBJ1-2	TGTGCCAGTAGTATATACGCCCCTAACTCATATGGCTACACCTTC	CASSIYAPNSYGYTF
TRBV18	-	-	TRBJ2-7	TGTGCCAGCTCACCATCCGAGGGCTCCTACGAGCAGTACTTC	CASSPSEGSYEQYF
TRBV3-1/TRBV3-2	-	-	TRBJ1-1	TGTGCCAGCACCAACGGACAGACTACTGAAGCTTTCTTT	CASTNGQTTEAFF
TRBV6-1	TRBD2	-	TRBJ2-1	TGTGCCAGCAGTGAAGCTGTATTAGCGGGAAGGAATGAGCAGTTCTTC	CASSEAVLAGRNEQFF
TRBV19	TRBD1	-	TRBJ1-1	TGTGCCAGTTGGTCTTCGGGACAGACCACTGAAGCTTTCTTT	CASWSSGQTTEAFF
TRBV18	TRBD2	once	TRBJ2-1	TGTGCCAGCTCACCTTTTAGCGGGGATGAGAATGAGCAGTTCTTC	CASSPFSGDENEQFF
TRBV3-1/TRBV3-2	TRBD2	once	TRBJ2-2	TGTGCCAGCAGCCAAGTCACTAGCGGGAGTTCAGCCGGGGAGCTGTTTTTT	CASSQVTSGSSAGELFF
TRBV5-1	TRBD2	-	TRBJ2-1	TGCGCCAGCAGCCCGGGACTAGCGGGAGCGTCCTACAATGAGCAGTTCTTC	CASSPGLAGASYNEQFF
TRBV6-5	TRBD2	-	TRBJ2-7	TGTGCCAGCAGTCCCCTCCTACTAGCGGAAGGCGAGCAGTACTTC	CASSPLLLAEGEQYF
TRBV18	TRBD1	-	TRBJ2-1	TGTGCCAGCTCACCAGGGGACAGCCTTTATGGGAATGAGCAGTTCTTC	CASSPGDSLYGNEQFF
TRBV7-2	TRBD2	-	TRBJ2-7	TGTGCCAGCAGCTTAATCAGCGGGAGGGACGAGCAGTACTTC	CASSLISGRDEQYF
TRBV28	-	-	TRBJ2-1	TGTGCCAGCAGTTCACAGTTTGGAGGGAGGAATGAGCAGTTCTTC	CASSSQFGGRNEQFF
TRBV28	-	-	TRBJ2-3	TGTGCCAGCAGTTTTTCCCTAGGAGATACGCAGTATTTT	CASSFSLGDTQYF
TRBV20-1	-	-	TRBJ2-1	TGCAGGGTCAGGGTTCACAATGAGCAGTTCTTC	CRVRVHNEQFF
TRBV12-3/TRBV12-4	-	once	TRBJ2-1	TGTGCCAGCCGGTCCAGGCTCAATGAGCAGTTCTTC	CASRSRLNEQFF
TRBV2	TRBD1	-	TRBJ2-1	TGTGCCAGCAGTGAGCAGGGGGACAACGGTGAGCAGTTCTTC	CASSEQGDNGEQFF
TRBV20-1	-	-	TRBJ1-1	TGCAGACCGACAGCGAACACTGAAGCTTTCTTT	CRPTANTEAFF
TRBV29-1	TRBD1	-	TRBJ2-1	TGCAGCGTTGGGGGGCTACAGGGGTCTCACAATGAGCAGTTCTTC	CSVGGLQGSHNEQFF
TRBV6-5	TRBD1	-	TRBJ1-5	TGTGCCAGCAAATCGGACAGGCTGAGCAATCAGCCCCAGCATTTT	CASKSDRLSNQPQHF
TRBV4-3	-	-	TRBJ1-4	TGCGCCAGCAGCCAAGGGAGCGGCGGGGTATGGGGCGAAAAACTGTTTTTT	CASSQGSGGVWGEKLFF
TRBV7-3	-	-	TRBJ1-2	TGTGCCAGCAGCCCCGGCAGGGATTATGGCTACACCTTC	CASSPGRDYGYTF
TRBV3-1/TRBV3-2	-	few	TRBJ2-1	TGTGCCAGCAGCCAAGATGCCCGAGGCAATGAGCAGTTCTTC	CASSQDARGNEQFF
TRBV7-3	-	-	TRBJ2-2	TGTGCCAGCAGCGGGCCGGGGGCCGGGGAGCTGTTTTTT	CASSGPGAGELFF
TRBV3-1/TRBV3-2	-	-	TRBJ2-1	TGTGCCAGCAGCGCACTTGGGACTTACAATGAGCAGTTCTTC	CASSALGTYNEQFF
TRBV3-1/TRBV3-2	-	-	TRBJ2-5	TGTGCCAGCAGCCAAGGGGGCCTAGTGGCCTCCCTGCAAGAGACCCAGTACTTC	CASSQGGLVASLQETQYF
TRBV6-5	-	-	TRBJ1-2	TGTGCCAGCAGTTACGGGACTACAGGGTTCTATGGCTACACCTTC	CASSYGTTGFYGYTF
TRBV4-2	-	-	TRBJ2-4	TGTGCCAGCAGCCAACTCGGTTCCCTCGCGAACATTCAGTACTTC	CASSQLGSLANIQYF
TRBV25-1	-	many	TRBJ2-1	TGTGCCAGCAGTGAATATGAGCGGATATGGTCCTACAATGAGCAGTTCTTC	CASSEYERIWSYNEQFF
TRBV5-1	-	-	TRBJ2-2	TGCGCCAGCAGCTTGGTGGGCCCGAGGGACACCGGGGAGCTGTTTTTT	CASSLVGPRDTGELFF
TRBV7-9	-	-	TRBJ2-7	TGTGCCAGCAGCTTAGAGGCAGGGTTCTACGAGCAGTACTTC	CASSLEAGFYEQYF
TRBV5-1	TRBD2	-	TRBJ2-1	TGCGCCAGCAGCTTGTACGGCGGGAGAGAAAACTCCTACAATGAGCAGTTCTTC	CASSLYGGRENSYNEQFF
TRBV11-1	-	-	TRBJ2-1	TGTGCCAGCAGCCTGGAGGGTTCACGGCAGTTCTTC	CASSLEGSRQFF
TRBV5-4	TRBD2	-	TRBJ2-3	TGTGCCAGCAGCTTGATACTAGCGGGAGGGGGAGATACGCAGTATTTT	CASSLILAGGGDTQYF
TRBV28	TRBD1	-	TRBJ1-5	TGTGCCAGCAGCCTATGGACAGGGTCGGGTAGCAATCAGCCCCAGCATTTT	CASSLWTGSGSNQPQHF
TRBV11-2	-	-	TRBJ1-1	TGTGCCAGCAGCTTAAGAGAGAACACTGAAGCTTTCTTT	CASSLRENTEAFF
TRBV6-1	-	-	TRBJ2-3	TGTGCCAGCAGTGAATCCGGACTACCAGTCACAGATACGCAGTATTTT	CASSESGLPVTDTQYF
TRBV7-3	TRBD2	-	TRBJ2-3	TGTGCCAGCAGCCCTGGGACTAGCGGGGACACAGATACGCAGTATTTT	CASSPGTSGDTDTQYF
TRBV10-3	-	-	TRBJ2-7	TGTGCCACCTCGTCGGGAACGAACTACGAGCAGTACTTC	CATSSGTNYEQYF
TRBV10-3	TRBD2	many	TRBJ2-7	TGTGCCACAAGTATGGGGCGGGAGAACCTCGAGCAGTACTTC	CATSMGRENLEQYF
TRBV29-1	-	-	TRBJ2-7	TGCAGCGTCGCGGGCGCCTACGAGCAGTACTTC	CSVAGAYEQYF
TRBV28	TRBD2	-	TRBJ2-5	TGTGCCAGCAGTTTCGAGGGACTAGCGGGGTGGGAGACCCAGTACTTC	CASSFEGLAGWETQYF
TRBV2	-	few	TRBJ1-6	TGTGCCAGCAGTGAATCGTGGACAACCAATTCACCCCTCCACTTT	CASSESWTTNSPLHF
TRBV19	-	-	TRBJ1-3	TGTGCCAGCGCGGAGACTGGAAACACCATATATTTT	CASAETGNTIYF
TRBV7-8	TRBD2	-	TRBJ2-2	TGTGCCAGCAGCACGACTGGACTAGCGGGAGGGGGCAACACCGGGGAGCTGTTTTTT	CASSTTGLAGGGNTGELFF
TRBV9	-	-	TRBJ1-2	TGTGCCAGCAGCGTAACAGGGTTTAACTATGGCTACACCTTC	CASSVTGFNYGYTF
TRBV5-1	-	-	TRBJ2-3	TGCGCCAGCAGCTTTGGGACTAGCACAGATACGCAGTATTTT	CASSFGTSTDTQYF
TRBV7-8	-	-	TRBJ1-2	TGTGCCAGCAGCCCGACAGGCTATGGCTACACCTTC	CASSPTGYGYTF
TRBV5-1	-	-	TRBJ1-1	TGCGCCAGCAAGCTTGATTGGGCTTCTGAAGCTTTCTTT	CASKLDWASEAFF
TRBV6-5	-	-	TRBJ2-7	TGTGCCAGCAGTTATTCGGGATGGGAGTTCTACGAGCAGTACTTC	CASSYSGWEFYEQYF
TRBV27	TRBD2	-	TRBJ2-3	TGTGCCAGCCGACCTAGCGGGAACTTTGATACGCAGTATTTT	CASRPSGNFDTQYF
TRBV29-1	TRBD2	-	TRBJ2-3	TGCAGCGTTGATGGGTACCGGGGTTTTGTCGCGGGAGGGCACGCAGATACGCAGTATTTT	CSVDGYRGFVAGGHADTQYF